This T cell receptor beta chain appears in the sequencing data of a study of T cell repertoires in cytomegalovirus infection. Per germline, CDR1 SGHKS and CDR2 YYEKEE (reference sequence). The CDR3 runs 14 residues. V was cut by 2 bases and J by 4 bases, with 9 bases left in between. Details on this clonotype: The antigen is not known.

Whole-study results and caveats: Summed frequency of shared TCR beta families picked out CMV carriers who also had the relevant HLA. CMV-specific TCR beta clonotypes restricted by HLA-C were the ones dominating the ex vivo response.

TCRdb re-called the reads with MiXCR, one entry per CDR3 protein. This table holds about 920,000 distinct CDR3 sequences, around 32% found once. The rearrangement uses TRBV5-5 and TRBJ1-4, with D unclear. The sample consisted of cultured CD8+ T cells from PBMCs, taken from culture after CMV antigen stimulation. The sequence came from a human donor in good health (CMV status not recorded). Some clones in this sample may be carry-over from other donors' samples. The CDR3 reads CASSFGSFNEKLFF. For the CDR3, the DNA is TGTGCCAGCAGCTTCGGGAGCTTTAATGAAAAACTGTTTTTT. The full variable domain, rest sourced from reference TRBV5-5 and TRBJ1-4, is DAGVTQSPTHLIKTRGQQVTLRCSPISGHKSVSWYQQVLGQGPQFIFQYYEKEERGRGNFPDRFSARQFPNYSSELNVNALLLGDSALYLCASSFGSFNEKLFFGSGTQLSVL.